Listed below are T cell receptor beta chains from one sample, sequenced in a study of cytomegalovirus exposure and HLA in healthy donors. Clones were read by immunoSEQ multiplex PCR, and TCRdb kept only the in-frame ones, dropping some. The table includes approximately 71,000 clones, about 89% detected once. The sample consisted of PBMCs. These receptors were obtained from a man aged 18 to 29 in good health and CMV-seronegative. The CDR3 runs from the conserved cysteine through the conserved F or W. Each record gives: V gene, clone size, J gene, D gene, CDR3 DNA, CDR3 protein. The D gene is left open where the match is weak. Only part of the rows carry a size: once, few, many, or a class if the clone is expanded.

>TRBV19|few|TRBJ2-7|NA
TGTGCCAGTAGTAGCGGGGGCAGCTCCTACGAGCAGTACTTC
CASSSGGSSYEQYF
>TRBV6-4|NA|TRBJ2-5|NA
TGTGCCAGCAGTGACTCGCGAGGGTACCAAGAGACCCAGTACTTC
CASSDSRGYQETQYF
>TRBV5-4|NA|TRBJ2-7|TRBD2
TGTGCCAGCAGCTTGGTGGGACTAGCGGGAGTCGAGCAGTACTTC
CASSLVGLAGVEQYF
>TRBV4-3|NA|TRBJ2-2|TRBD2
TGCGCCAGCAGCCAAGAATCTCGCGGGAGCAACACCGGGGAGCTGTTTTTT
CASSQESRGSNTGELFF
>TRBV5-1|NA|TRBJ2-7|NA
TGCGCCAGCAGCTCGTCGGGTGAGAGCTCCTACGAGCAGTACTTC
CASSSSGESSYEQYF
>TRBV4-2|NA|TRBJ1-2|NA
TGTGCCAGCAGCCAAGACGGCAGGGGAATACATGGCTGCACCTTC
CASSQDGRGIHGCTF
>TRBV19|NA|TRBJ2-3|TRBD1
TGTGCCAGTAGTGGACAGGGGCTTAGCACAGATACGCAGTATTTT
CASSGQGLSTDTQYF
>TRBV4-1|NA|TRBJ1-5|TRBD1
TGCGCCAGCAGCCAACTCTGGGCAGGGGGCTTTCAGCCCCAGCATTTT
CASSQLWAGGFQPQHF
>TRBV19|NA|TRBJ2-7|TRBD1
TGTGCCCATGTGGGACAGGGGAGACTCTACGAGCAGTACTTC
CAHVGQGRLYEQYF
>TRBV4-3|once|TRBJ2-3|NA
TGCGCCAGCAGCCAAGAGTCTGCTAGTTCCGTTACGCAGTATTTT
CASSQESASSVTQYF
>TRBV7-2|NA|TRBJ2-1|NA
TGTGCCAGCAGCTTAGATGGTTTCGGGGAGCAGTTCTTC
CASSLDGFGEQFF
>TRBV9|NA|TRBJ1-5|TRBD1
TGTGCCAGCAGCGTCAGACAGGGGCCGCCCCAGCATTTT
CASSVRQGPPQHF
>TRBV28|NA|TRBJ2-7|TRBD2
TGTGCCAGCAGTCCCGGACTAGCGGTCTACGAGCAGTACTTC
CASSPGLAVYEQYF
>TRBV7-2|NA|TRBJ2-1|TRBD2
TGTGCCAGCAGCCCGAGGAGGGCTAGCGGGAGGTTGAGTTTTTCGTTCTTC
CASSPRRASGRLSFSFF
>TRBV5-1|NA|TRBJ1-2|TRBD1
TGCGCCAGCAGCATGACAGGGGACACAGCCCTCTATGGCTACACCTTC
CASSMTGDTALYGYTF
>TRBV5-5|NA|TRBJ2-7|TRBD1
TGTGCCAGCAGCTTGGCCCCGACGACAGGGGACGGACAGTACTTC
CASSLAPTTGDGQYF
>TRBV5-1|once|TRBJ2-3|TRBD2
TGCGCCAGCAGCTTGGCCCTAGCGGGAGTAGATACGCAGTATTTT
CASSLALAGVDTQYF
>TRBV5-6|NA|TRBJ2-7|NA
TGTGCCAGCAGCTTGGTGAGGAAGTCCTACGAGCAGTACTTC
CASSLVRKSYEQYF
>TRBV6-6|NA|TRBJ2-1|NA
TGTGCCAGCAGTCTCAATCCTAGCTCCTACAATGAGCAGTTCTTC
CASSLNPSSYNEQFF
>TRBV25-1|NA|TRBJ2-1|NA
TGTGCCAACCGGGAGCAGTTCTTC
CANREQFF
>TRBV20-1|NA|TRBJ1-4|NA
TGCAGTGCTTACCGGGGTAGGGAACTGTTTTTT
CSAYRGRELFF
>TRBV7-9|NA|TRBJ2-1|TRBD2
TGTGCCAGCAGGTTCGGAATAGCGGGAGCCTACAATGAGCAGTTCTTC
CASRFGIAGAYNEQFF
>TRBV15|NA|TRBJ1-3|TRBD1
TGTGCCACCAGCCACAGGGGCCGTGGAAACACCATATATTTT
CATSHRGRGNTIYF